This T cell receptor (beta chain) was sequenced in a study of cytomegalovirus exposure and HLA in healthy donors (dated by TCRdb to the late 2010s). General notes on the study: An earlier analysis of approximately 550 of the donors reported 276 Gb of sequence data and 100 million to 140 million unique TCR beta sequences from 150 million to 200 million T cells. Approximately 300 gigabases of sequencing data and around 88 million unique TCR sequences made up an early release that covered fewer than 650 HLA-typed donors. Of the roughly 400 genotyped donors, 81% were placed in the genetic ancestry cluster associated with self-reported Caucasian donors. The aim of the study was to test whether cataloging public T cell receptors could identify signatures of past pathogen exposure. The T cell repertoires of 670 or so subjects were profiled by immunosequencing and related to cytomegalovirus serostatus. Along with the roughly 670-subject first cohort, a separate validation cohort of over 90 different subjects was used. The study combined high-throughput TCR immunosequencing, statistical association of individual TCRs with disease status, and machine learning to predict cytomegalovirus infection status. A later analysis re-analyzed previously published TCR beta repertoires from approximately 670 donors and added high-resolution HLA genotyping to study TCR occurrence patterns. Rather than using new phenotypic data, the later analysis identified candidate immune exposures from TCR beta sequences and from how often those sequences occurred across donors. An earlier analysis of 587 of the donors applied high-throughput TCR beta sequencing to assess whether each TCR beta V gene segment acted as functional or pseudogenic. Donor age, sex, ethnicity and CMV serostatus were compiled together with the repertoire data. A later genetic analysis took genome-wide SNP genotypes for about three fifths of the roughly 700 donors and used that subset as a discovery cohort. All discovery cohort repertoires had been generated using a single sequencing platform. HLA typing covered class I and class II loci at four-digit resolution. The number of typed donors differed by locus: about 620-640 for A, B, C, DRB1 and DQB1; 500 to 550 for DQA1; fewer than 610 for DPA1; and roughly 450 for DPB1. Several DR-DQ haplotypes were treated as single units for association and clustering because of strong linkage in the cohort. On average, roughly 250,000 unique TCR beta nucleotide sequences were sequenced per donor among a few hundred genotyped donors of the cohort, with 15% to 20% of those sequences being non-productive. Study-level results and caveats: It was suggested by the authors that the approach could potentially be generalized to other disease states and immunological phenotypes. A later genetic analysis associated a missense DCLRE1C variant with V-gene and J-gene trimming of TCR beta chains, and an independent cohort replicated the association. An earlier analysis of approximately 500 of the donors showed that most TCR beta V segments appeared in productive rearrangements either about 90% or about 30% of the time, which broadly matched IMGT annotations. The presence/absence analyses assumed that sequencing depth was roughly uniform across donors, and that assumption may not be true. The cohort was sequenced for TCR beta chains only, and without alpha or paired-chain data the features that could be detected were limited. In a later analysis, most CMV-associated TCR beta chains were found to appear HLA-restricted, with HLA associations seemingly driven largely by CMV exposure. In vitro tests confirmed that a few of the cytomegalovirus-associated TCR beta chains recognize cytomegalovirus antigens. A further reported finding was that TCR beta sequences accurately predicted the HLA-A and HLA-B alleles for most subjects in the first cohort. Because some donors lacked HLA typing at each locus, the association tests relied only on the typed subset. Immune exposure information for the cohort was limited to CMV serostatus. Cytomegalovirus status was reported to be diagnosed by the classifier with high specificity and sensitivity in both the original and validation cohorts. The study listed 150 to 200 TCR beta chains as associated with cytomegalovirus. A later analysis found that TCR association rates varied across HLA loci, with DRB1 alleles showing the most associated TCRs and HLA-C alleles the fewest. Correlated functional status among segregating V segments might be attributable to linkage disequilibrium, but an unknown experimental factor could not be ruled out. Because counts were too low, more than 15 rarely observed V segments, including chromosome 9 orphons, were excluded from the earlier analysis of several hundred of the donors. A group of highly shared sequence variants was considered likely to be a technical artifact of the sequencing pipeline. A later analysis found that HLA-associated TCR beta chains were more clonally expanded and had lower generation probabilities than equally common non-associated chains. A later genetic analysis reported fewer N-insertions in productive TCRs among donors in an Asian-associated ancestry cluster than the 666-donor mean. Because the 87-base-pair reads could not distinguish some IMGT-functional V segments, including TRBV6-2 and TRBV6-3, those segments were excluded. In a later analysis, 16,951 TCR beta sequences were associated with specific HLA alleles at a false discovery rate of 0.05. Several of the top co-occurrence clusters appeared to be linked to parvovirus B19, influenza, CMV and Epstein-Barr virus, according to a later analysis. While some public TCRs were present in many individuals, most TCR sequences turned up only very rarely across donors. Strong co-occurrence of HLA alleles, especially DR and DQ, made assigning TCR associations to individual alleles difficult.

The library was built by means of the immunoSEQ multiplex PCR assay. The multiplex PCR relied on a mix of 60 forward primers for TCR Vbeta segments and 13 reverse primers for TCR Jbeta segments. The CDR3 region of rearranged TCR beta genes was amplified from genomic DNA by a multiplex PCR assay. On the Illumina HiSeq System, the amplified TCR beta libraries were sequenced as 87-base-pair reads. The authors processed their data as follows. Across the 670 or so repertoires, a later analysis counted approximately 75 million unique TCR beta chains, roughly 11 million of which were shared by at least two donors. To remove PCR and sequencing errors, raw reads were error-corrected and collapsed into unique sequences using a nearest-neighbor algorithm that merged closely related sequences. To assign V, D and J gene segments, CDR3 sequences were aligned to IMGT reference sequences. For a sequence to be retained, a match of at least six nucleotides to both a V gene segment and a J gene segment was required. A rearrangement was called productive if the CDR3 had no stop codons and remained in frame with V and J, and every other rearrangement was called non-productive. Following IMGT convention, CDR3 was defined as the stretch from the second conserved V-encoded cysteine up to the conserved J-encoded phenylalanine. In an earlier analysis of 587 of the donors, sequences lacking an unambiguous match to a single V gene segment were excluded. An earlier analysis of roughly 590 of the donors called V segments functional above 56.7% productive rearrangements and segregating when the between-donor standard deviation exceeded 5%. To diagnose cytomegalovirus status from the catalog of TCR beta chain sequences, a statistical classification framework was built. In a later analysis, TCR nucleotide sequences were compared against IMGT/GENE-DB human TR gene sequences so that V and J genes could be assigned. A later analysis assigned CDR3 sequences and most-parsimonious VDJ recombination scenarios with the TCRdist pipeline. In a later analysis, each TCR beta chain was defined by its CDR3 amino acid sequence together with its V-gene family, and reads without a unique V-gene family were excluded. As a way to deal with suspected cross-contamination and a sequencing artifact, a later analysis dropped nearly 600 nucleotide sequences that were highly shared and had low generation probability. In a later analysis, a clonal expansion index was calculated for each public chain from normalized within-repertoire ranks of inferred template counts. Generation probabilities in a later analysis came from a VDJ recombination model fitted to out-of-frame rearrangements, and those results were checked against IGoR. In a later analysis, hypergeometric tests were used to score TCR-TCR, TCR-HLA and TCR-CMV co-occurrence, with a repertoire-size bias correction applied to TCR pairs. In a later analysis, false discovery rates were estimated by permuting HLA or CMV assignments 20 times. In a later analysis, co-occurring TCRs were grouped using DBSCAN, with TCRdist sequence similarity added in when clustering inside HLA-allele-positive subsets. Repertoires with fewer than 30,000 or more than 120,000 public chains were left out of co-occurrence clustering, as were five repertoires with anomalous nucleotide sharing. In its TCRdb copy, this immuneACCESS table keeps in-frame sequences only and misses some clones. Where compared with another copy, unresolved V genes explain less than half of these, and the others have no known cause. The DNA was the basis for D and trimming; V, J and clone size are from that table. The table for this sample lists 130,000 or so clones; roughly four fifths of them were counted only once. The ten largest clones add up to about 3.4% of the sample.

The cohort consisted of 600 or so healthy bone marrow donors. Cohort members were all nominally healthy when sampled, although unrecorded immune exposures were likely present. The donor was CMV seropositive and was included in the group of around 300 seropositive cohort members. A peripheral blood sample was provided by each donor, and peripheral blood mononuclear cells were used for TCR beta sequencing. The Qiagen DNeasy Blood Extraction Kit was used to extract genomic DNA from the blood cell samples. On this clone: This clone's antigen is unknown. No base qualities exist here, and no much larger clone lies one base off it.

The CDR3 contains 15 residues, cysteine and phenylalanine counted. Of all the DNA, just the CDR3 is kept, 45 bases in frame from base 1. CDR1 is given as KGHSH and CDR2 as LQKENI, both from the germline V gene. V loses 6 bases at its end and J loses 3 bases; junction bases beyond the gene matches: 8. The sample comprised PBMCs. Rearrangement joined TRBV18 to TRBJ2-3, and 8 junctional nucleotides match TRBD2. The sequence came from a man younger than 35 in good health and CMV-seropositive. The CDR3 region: CASSWTREGTDTQYF. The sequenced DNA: TGTGCCAGCTCCTGGACCCGGGAGGGGACAGATACGCAGTATTTT. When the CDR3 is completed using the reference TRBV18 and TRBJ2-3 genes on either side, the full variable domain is NAGVMQNPRHLVRRRGQEARLRCSPMKGHSHVYWYRQLPEEGLKFMVYLQKENIIDESGMPKERFSAEFPKEGPSILRIQQVVRGDSAAYFCASSWTREGTDTQYFGPGTRLTVL.